These 6 T cell receptor beta chains were sequenced from one sample in a study of T cells in localized non-small cell lung cancer (dated by TCRdb to 2018 to 2020). The library was produced with the immunoSEQ multiplex PCR assay. TCRdb mirrors the immuneACCESS table, restricted to in-frame sequences. Some clones are absent from its copies; in checked studies, under half trace to an unresolved V gene, and the reason for the others is unknown. Counted in this sample were 1,500 or so clones; roughly 25% of them appeared once. The ten largest make up approximately 26% of the sample. The sequenced sample was lung tumor tissue, obtained before any cancer treatment. The receptors shown here come from a man aged 40 to 70 with stage II squamous cell lung carcinoma.

This clone is classed as large. The J gene is TRBJ1-4, the V gene TRBV19; perhaps TRBD1 as D (5 bases). The CDR3 spans 14 residues. V lost 2 bases and J lost 7, with 11 bases in between. CDR1 is LNHDA and CDR2 is SQIVND in the germline V gene (reference sequence). The DNA of the CDR3 is TGTGCCAGTAGTATACCAGGGTCGGGTGAAAAACTGTTTTTT. This translates into CASSIPGSGEKLFF.

This clone was detected a few times. The chain employs TRBV9 and TRBJ2-6; D might be TRBD2 (6 bases). Germline lookup yields CDR1 SGDLS and CDR2 YYNGEE. V lost 5 bases, J lost 2 bases, and 20 bases lay in between. The CDR3 covers 18 residues. The CDR3 sequence is CASRAGSAGSTGANVLTF. The CDR3 coding sequence is TGTGCCAGCAGGGCGGGGTCCGCGGGGAGTACTGGGGCCAACGTCCTGACTTTC. Filled out from reference TRBV9 and TRBJ2-6, the complete variable domain reads DSGVTQTPKHLITATGQRVTLRCSPRSGDLSVYWYQQSLDQGLQFLIQYYNGEERAKGNILERFSAQQFPDLHSELNLSSLELGDSALYFCASRAGSAGSTGANVLTFGAGSRLTVL.

This clone has more than one count but fewer than ten. The chain employs TRBV14 and TRBJ1-2; D remains ambiguous. CDR1 is SGHDN and CDR2 is FVKESK in the germline V gene. The CDR3 has 12 amino acids. V was shortened by 6 bases and J by 7 bases, with 12 bases between the two germline ends. CDR3 protein: CASSPSGFGYTF. CDR3 nucleotide sequence: TGTGCCAGCAGTCCCTCGGGTTTTGGCTACACCTTC.

A few counts support this clone. V and J are TRBV11-3 and TRBJ2-1; 8 positions match TRBD1. In germline, CDR1 is SGHNT, CDR2 YENEEA. This CDR3 is built from 16 residues. V gave up 2 bases and J gave up 5 bases; unmatched junction bases: 8. The CDR3 reads CASSLQGALRNNEQFF. The CDR3 DNA follows: TGTGCCAGCAGCTTACAGGGGGCTCTGAGGAACAATGAGCAGTTCTTC.

The chain joins TRBV6-8 to TRBJ2-4; the D is unclear. The CDR3 consists of 13 residues. Germline V gene sequence: CDR1 MNHGY, CDR2 SAAAGT. The germline V and J ends were trimmed by 5 bases and 6 bases, with 11 bases remaining between them. The CDR3 sequence: CASSGGIGNIQYF. The CDR3 DNA reads TGTGCCAGCAGTGGTGGGATTGGAAACATTCAGTACTTC.

J is TRBJ2-7 and V is TRBV10-2, with unresolved D. The V and J ends lost 6 bases and 0 bases respectively, with 15 bases between them. The germline gives CDR1 WSHSY, CDR2 SAAADI. The CDR3 sequence is 15 residues long. The CDR3 loop reads CASSCPPSSSYEQYF. The DNA for the CDR3 is TGCGCCAGCAGCTGCCCCCCTTCCAGCTCCTACGAGCAGTACTTC.